There are a few counts of the clone carrying this TCR beta chain. The antigen is not known. This specimen belongs to a study of T cells after yellow fever vaccination. Study-wide results and caveats: A large majority of primary-vaccination clones showed up again after the booster (96% CD4, around 85% CD8).

From the 5' RACE reads, TCRdb called clonotypes with MiXCR, one entry per CDR3 protein. Of about 630,000 distinct CDR3 sequences in the sample, 9% to 15% were seen once. Sequenced material: PBMCs, taken on the day of the yellow fever booster vaccination. This clonotype originated in a man aged 30 to 39 who received the YFV17D yellow fever vaccine.

CDR3 DNA: TGTGCCAGCTCACAGGAGATGGGGCAGAACACCGGGGAGCTGTTTTTT. This sequence encodes CASSQEMGQNTGELFF. This chain joins TRBV18 and TRBJ2-2; D is possibly TRBD1 (5 bases). The length of the CDR3 is 16 residues. Germline CDR1 reads KGHSH; CDR2 reads LQKENI. V shed 4 bases and J shed 1 base, with 13 bases lying between them.